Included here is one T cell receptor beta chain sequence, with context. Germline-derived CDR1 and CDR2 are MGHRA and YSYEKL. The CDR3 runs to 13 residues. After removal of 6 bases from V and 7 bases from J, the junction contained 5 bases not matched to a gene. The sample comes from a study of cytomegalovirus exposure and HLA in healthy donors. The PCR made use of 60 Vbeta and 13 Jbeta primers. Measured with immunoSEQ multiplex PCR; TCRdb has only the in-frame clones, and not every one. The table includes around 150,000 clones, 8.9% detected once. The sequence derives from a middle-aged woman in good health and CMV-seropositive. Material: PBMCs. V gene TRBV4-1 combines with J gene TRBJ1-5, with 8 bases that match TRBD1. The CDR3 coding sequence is TGCGCCAGCAGTCAGGGGGCCGGGCAGCCCCAGCATTTT. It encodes CASSQGAGQPQHF.